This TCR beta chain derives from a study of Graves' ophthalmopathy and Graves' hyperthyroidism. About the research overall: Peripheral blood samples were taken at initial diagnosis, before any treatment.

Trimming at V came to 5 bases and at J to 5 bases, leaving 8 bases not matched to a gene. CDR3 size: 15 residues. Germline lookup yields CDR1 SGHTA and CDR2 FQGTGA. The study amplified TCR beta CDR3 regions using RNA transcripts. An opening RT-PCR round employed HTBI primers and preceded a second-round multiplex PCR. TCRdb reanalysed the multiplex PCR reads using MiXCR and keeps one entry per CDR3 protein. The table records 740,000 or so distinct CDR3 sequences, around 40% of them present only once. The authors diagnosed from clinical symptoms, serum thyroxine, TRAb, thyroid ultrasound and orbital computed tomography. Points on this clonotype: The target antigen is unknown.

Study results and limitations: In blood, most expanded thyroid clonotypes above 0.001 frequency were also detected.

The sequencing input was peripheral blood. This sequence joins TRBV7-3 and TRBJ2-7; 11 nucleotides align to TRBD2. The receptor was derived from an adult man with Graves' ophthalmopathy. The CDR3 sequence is CASSQALAGGNEQYF. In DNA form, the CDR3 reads TGTGCCAGCAGCCAAGCCCTAGCGGGAGGAAACGAGCAGTACTTC. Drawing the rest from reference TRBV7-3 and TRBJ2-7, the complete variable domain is GAGVSQTPSNKVTEKGKYVELRCDPISGHTALYWYRQSLGQGPEFLIYFQGTGAADDSGLPNDRFFAVRPEGSVSTLKIQRTERGDSAVYLCASSQALAGGNEQYFGPGTRLTVT.